The clone carrying this T cell receptor (beta chain) was counted a few times. The antigen remains undetermined. This specimen belongs to a study of neoadjuvant anti-PD-1 for oral cavity cancer. At the level of the study: Most patients had three to four biweekly doses of 3 mg/kg nivolumab before resection. Patients without progression received a fourth nivolumab dose around day 43, then surgical resection on days 50-56. Study-level findings and limits: Each response group had just three patients in TCR analyses.

Two replicates per tumor sample, mostly from around 4.9 ug of genomic DNA. Data came from immunoSEQ multiplex PCR; TCRdb stores just in-frame clones and leaves some out. Of fewer than 7,500 clones in the sample, about 54% were seen once. This CDR3 is 15 amino acids long. V lost 1 base to trimming and J lost 5 bases; unmatched junction nucleotides: 6. Germline CDR1 SSHAT, CDR2 FNYEAQ (reference sequence). This chain uses TRBV7-7 with TRBJ2-7; 9 bases agree with TRBD1. The sequence was collected from a person aged 40 to 85 with oral cavity squamous cell carcinoma. Sample: tumor tissue, taken before nivolumab (anti-PD-1) treatment. CDR3 bases: TGTGCCAGCAGCTTAGGGACAGGGGTAAAGGACGAGCAGTACTTC. It codes for CASSLGTGVKDEQYF.